Below are 26 T cell receptor beta chains sequenced from a single sample in a study of blood T cell repertoires in COVID-19. Produced via immunoSEQ multiplex PCR; TCRdb's table is partial and in-frame only. Of about 170,000 clones listed, roughly four fifths are singletons. Sequenced material: peripheral blood. These receptors all stem from a man aged 65-85 years with active or convalescent COVID-19.

This sequence joins TRBV19 and TRBJ1-1, with 9 bases aligning to TRBD1. The CDR3 is 14 amino acids. The V gene end was trimmed by 7 bases and the J gene end by 11 bases; junction bases not matched to a gene: 14. CDR1 is LNHDA and CDR2 is SQIVND in the germline V gene (reference sequence). The CDR3 DNA reads as TGTGCCAGTACTCACAGGGGGCACCGGTCGGAGGCTTTCTTT. This codes for CASTHRGHRSEAFF.

CDR3 sequence (DNA): TGTGCCAGCAGTCTCGCGAACGAGCAGTACTTC. Amino acid sequence: CASSLANEQYF. The chain is built from TRBV28 and TRBJ2-7; D remains unclear. The CDR3 length is 11 residues. V dropped 5 bases and J dropped 5 bases, with 7 bases sitting between them. Looked up from germline, CDR1 is MDHEN and CDR2 is SYDVKM.

The gene calls are TRBV4-1 and TRBJ2-2; D remains ambiguous. The CDR3 length is 16 residues. From germline, CDR1 is MGHRA and CDR2 YSYEKL. V dropped 1 base and J dropped 9 bases, with 18 bases sitting between them. This CDR3 is CASSQVDMLVYRELFF. CDR3 nucleotides: TGCGCCAGCAGCCAAGTCGATATGCTAGTATACCGGGAGCTGTTTTTT.

The chain carries TRBV27 and TRBJ2-3; the D is unclear. CDR1 MNHEY and CDR2 SMNVEV come from the germline V gene (reference sequence). Trimming took 2 bases from V and 6 from J, leaving 12 bases between them. The CDR3 is 14 amino acids. CDR3 DNA: TGTGCCAGCAGTTTAAAATGGGTCGGGGATACGCAGTATTTT. Translation gives CASSLKWVGDTQYF.

The chain joins TRBV19 to TRBJ2-5; 10 bases match TRBD2. The V and J ends lost 3 bases and 4 bases, in that order; junction bases with no gene match: 8. CDR1 LNHDA and CDR2 SQIVND come from the germline V gene (reference sequence). The CDR3 has 16 amino acids. CDR3 bases: TGTGCCAGTAGTATCTCTAGCGGGAGCGTTAGAGAGACCCAGTACTTC. This codes for CASSISSGSVRETQYF. Full variable domain (outside the CDR3, taken from reference TRBV19 and TRBJ2-5): DGGITQSPKYLFRKEGQNVTLSCEQNLNHDAMYWYRQDPGQGLRLIYYSQIVNDFQKGDIAEGYSVSREKKESFPLTVTSAQKNPTAFYLCASSISSGSVRETQYFGPGTRLLVL.

The V call is TRBV28, the J call TRBJ1-5; D unclear. The CDR3 runs to 15 residues. Trimming pared 3 bases from V and 2 bases from J, leaving 11 bases between. Germline V gives CDR1 MDHEN, CDR2 SYDVKM. This chain's CDR3 is CASSFLGGGNQPQHF. CDR3 sequence (DNA): TGTGCCAGCAGTTTTTTGGGAGGAGGCAATCAGCCCCAGCATTTT.

This clone was counted once. Here the CDR3 DNA reads TGTGCCAGCTCACCGAAGACAGGGGGTTACGAGCAGTACTTC. It codes for CASSPKTGGYEQYF. V usage is TRBV18 and J usage is TRBJ2-7, with TRBD1 matching 9 bases. The CDR3 contains 14 residues. Germline-derived CDR1 and CDR2 are KGHSH and LQKENI. The V and J ends lost 3 bases and 4 bases, in that order; junction bases with no gene match: 4.

This chain joins TRBV29-1 and TRBJ1-2; D is undetermined. The germline V and J ends were trimmed by 5 bases and 0 bases, with 10 bases remaining between them. The V gene's germline CDR1 is SQVTM and CDR2 ANQGSEA. The CDR3 sequence is 13 residues long. The CDR3 loop is CSVLFRANYGYTF. CDR3 DNA sequence: TGCAGCGTTTTATTTCGGGCTAACTATGGCTACACCTTC.

This chain links TRBV19 with TRBJ2-7; D is unclear. V was cut by 7 bases and J by 1 base, with 8 bases left in between. The CDR3 is made up of 12 amino acids. CDR1 is LNHDA, CDR2 SQIVND, per germline (reference sequence). The CDR3 here is CASMTPSYEQYF. The CDR3 DNA sequence: TGTGCCAGTATGACACCTTCCTACGAGCAGTACTTC.

The chain carries TRBV7-9 and TRBJ1-1, with D hard to call. Trimming shortened V by 5 bases and J by 8 bases, and 3 bases separated the two germline ends. The CDR3 spans 9 residues. Germline CDR1 and CDR2: SEHNR and FQNEAQ (reference sequence). For the CDR3, the DNA is TGTGCCAGCAGCCAAGAAGCTTTCTTT. This gives the protein CASSQEAFF.

This chain links TRBV29-1 with TRBJ1-1; D unclear. The CDR3 consists of 11 residues. Germline CDR1 reads SQVTM; CDR2 reads ANQGSEA. The V end lost 5 bases, the J end lost 5 bases, and 9 bases lay between the germline ends. The CDR3 region has the DNA TGCAGCGTTACCAGGTGGACTGAAGCTTTCTTT. Its protein product is CSVTRWTEAFF.

The chain has TRBV6-5 and TRBJ2-2; 11 bases are a match to TRBD2. The CDR3 is 16 residues long. The V gene end was trimmed by 0 bases and the J gene end by 7 bases; junction bases not matched to a gene: 4. Germline V gene lookup returns CDR1 MNHEY and CDR2 SVGAGI. The CDR3 sequence is CASSYSSGGEGGELFF. In DNA form, the CDR3 reads TGTGCCAGCAGTTACTCTAGCGGGGGGGAAGGCGGGGAGCTGTTTTTT.

The chain has TRBV5-8 and TRBJ2-1, with D uncertain. The V end was cut by 6 bases, the J end by 4 bases, with 20 bases between. The CDR3 sequence is 16 residues long. From germline, CDR1 is SGHTS and CDR2 YDEGEE. CDR3 loop: CASTPYLPVRYNEQFF. CDR3 in DNA: TGTGCCAGCACCCCCTACCTCCCTGTTCGGTACAATGAGCAGTTCTTC.

In its sample, this clone was seen once. The V call is TRBV5-1, the J call TRBJ2-5; possibly TRBD1 for D (6 bases). Per germline, CDR1 SGHRS and CDR2 YFSETQ. This CDR3 has 14 amino acids. V was clipped by 4 bases and J by 2 bases, with 12 bases between them. DNA of the CDR3: TGCGCCAGCAGCGAACAGGGAGCTCAAGAGACCCAGTACTTC. Translated: CASSEQGAQETQYF.

The rearrangement uses TRBV11-3 and TRBJ2-1; 11 bases match TRBD2. The CDR3 covers 17 residues. From germline, CDR1 is SGHNT and CDR2 YENEEA. The V and J ends lost 4 bases and 0 bases, in that order; junction bases with no gene match: 5. As DNA, the CDR3 is TGTGCCAGCAGCTCGCGGACTAGCGGGCCCTCCTACAATGAGCAGTTCTTC. It is translated as CASSSRTSGPSYNEQFF.

This clone has more than one count but fewer than ten. The chain couples TRBV5-6 to TRBJ1-1, with a tentative D call TRBD1 (5 bases). There are 13 residues in the CDR3. CDR1 and CDR2 from the germline V gene are SGHDT and YYEEEE. The germline V and J ends were trimmed by 5 bases and 1 base, with 9 bases remaining between them. The CDR3 here is CASSATENTEAFF. In DNA, the CDR3 is TGTGCCAGCAGTGCGACAGAGAACACTGAAGCTTTCTTT.

The chain recombines TRBV3-1 (or the pseudogene TRBV3-2) with TRBJ1-1, with D unclear. The CDR3 runs 13 residues. Trimming took off 1 base at V and 8 bases at J, with 11 bases between the two ends. The V gene's germline CDR1 is LGHDT and CDR2 YNNKEL (reference sequence). The CDR3 reads CASSQVRHGEAFF. DNA of the CDR3: TGTGCCAGCAGCCAAGTACGACATGGGGAAGCTTTCTTT.

The chain combines TRBV6-5 with TRBJ1-4, with D possibly being TRBD1 (5 bases). The CDR3 runs to 15 residues. Trimming stripped 2 bases from V and 2 bases from J, with 9 bases between. Germline assignment: CDR1 MNHEY and CDR2 SVGAGI. The CDR3 loop is CASSYDGATNEKLFF. The CDR3 DNA reads TGTGCCAGCAGTTACGATGGGGCCACTAATGAAAAACTGTTTTTT.

A remark on this clone: This CDR3 is also generated by other DNA sequences in the sample. The chain joins TRBV6-5 to TRBJ1-2, with unresolved D. Trimming took off 0 bases at V and 4 bases at J, with 6 bases between the two ends. CDR3 length: 13 residues. Germline assignment: CDR1 MNHEY and CDR2 SVGAGI. The CDR3 DNA is TGTGCCAGCAGTTACTCTGACACCTATGGCTACACCTTC. This codes for CASSYSDTYGYTF.

The chain joins TRBV5-1 to TRBJ1-1; no definite D call. The length of the CDR3 is 15 residues. V was trimmed by 5 bases and J by 4 bases, leaving 18 bases between them. Germline V lookup: CDR1 SGHRS, CDR2 YFSETQ. The CDR3 protein is CASSRLGPGGTEAFF. The CDR3 nucleotides read TGCGCCAGCAGTCGGTTGGGTCCCGGAGGCACTGAAGCTTTCTTT. Variable domain in full (rest from reference TRBV5-1 and TRBJ1-1): KAGVTQTPRYLIKTRGQQVTLSCSPISGHRSVSWYQQTPGQGLQFLFEYFSETQRNKGNFPGRFSGRQFSNSRSEMNVSTLELGDSALYLCASSRLGPGGTEAFFGQGTRLTVV.

In this sample, this clone turned up a few times. The genes are TRBV7-7 and TRBJ2-2, with a tentative D call TRBD2 (5 bases). The CDR3 runs to 15 residues. Germline lookup yields CDR1 SSHAT and CDR2 FNYEAQ (reference sequence). Deletions cut 5 bases from V and 0 bases from J, with 10 bases between. The CDR3 reads CASSPSGANTGELFF. The CDR3 nucleotides read TGTGCCAGCAGCCCGAGCGGCGCGAACACCGGGGAGCTGTTTTTT.

The rearrangement uses TRBV15 and TRBJ1-1, with D perhaps matching TRBD1 (6 bases). Trimming stripped 1 base from V and 3 bases from J, with 12 bases between. This CDR3 region has 15 residues. CDR1 and CDR2 from the germline V gene are LNHNV and YYDKDF (reference sequence). The CDR3 DNA sequence: TGTGCCACCAGCAGAGGGGCAGGGGAGTACACTGAAGCTTTCTTT. Translation gives CATSRGAGEYTEAFF. The full variable domain, its missing parts supplied by reference TRBV15 and TRBJ1-1, is DAMVIQNPRYQVTQFGKPVTLSCSQTLNHNVMYWYQQKSSQAPKLLFHYYDKDFNNEADTPDNFQSRRPNTSFCFLDIRSPGLGDTAMYLCATSRGAGEYTEAFFGQGTRLTVV.

The chain uses TRBV5-4 and TRBJ2-5; D perhaps matches TRBD2 (7 bases). The CDR3 totals 15 residues. With 0 bases removed from V and 5 bases from J, the gap between germline ends came to 14 bases. CDR1 is SGHNT and CDR2 is YYREEE in the germline V gene (reference sequence). The DNA of the CDR3 is TGTGCCAGCAGCTTGGAACGGGGGGCCTGGGAGACCCAGTACTTC. It encodes CASSLERGAWETQYF. The full variable domain, rest sourced from reference TRBV5-4 and TRBJ2-5, is ETGVTQSPTHLIKTRGQQVTLRCSSQSGHNTVSWYQQALGQGPQFIFQYYREEENGRGNFPPRFSGLQFPNYSSELNVNALELDDSALYLCASSLERGAWETQYFGPGTRLLVL.

The chain joins TRBV2 to TRBJ2-1; the match to TRBD2 covers 8 bases. With 5 bases clipped from V and 8 bases from J, the junction kept 8 bases outside the gene matches. The CDR3 covers 14 residues. Germline values: CDR1 SNHLY, CDR2 FYNNEI. CDR3: CASSPGLVRYEQFF. CDR3 sequence (DNA): TGTGCCAGCAGTCCGGGACTAGTTAGGTATGAGCAGTTCTTC. The variable domain in full, completed from reference TRBV2 and TRBJ2-1, reads EPEVTQTPSHQVTQMGQEVILRCVPISNHLYFYWYRQILGQKVEFLVSFYNNEISEKSEIFDDQFSVERPDGSNFTLKIRSTKLEDSAMYFCASSPGLVRYEQFFGPGTRLTVL.

This chain links TRBV5-4 with TRBJ2-4; 7 nucleotides line up with TRBD2. The CDR3 spans 14 residues. CDR1 and CDR2 (germline): SGHNT, YYREEE (reference sequence). Unmatched junction bases numbered 4, after V lost 6 bases and J lost 1 base. Here the CDR3 DNA reads TGTGCCAGCACCCCCGGGGGGGCCAAAAACATTCAGTACTTC. It codes for CASTPGGAKNIQYF.

Notes on this clone: Sequence at one end of the junction differs from germline and may be a read error. The chain carries TRBV7-7 and TRBJ2-3; TRBD2 matches at 15 bases. Germline CDR1 is SSHAT and CDR2 is FNYEAQ (reference sequence). This CDR3 is built from 15 residues. CDR3 residues: CASSQGLAGGDTQYF. The CDR3 DNA is TGTGCTAGCAGCCAAGGACTAGCGGGAGGGGATACGCAGTATTTT.